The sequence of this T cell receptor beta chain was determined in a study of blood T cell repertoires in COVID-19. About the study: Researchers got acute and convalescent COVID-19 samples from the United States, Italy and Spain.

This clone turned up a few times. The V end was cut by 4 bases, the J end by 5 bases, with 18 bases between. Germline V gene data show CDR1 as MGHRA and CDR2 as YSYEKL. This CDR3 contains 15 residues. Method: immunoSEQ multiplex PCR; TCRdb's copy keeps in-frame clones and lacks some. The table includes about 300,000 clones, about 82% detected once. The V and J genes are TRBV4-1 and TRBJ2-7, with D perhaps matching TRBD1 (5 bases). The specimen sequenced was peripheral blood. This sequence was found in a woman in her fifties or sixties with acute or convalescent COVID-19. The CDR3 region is CASSLDNRFTDEQYF. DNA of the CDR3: TGCGCCAGCAGCCTCGACAACAGGTTTACGGACGAGCAGTACTTC.